A selection of T cell receptor beta chains follows, all from one sample in a study of blood T cell repertoires in COVID-19. Assay used: immunoSEQ multiplex PCR; TCRdb lists only in-frame clones, some missing. The table lists roughly 200,000 clones, 75% to 90% of them singletons, with around 7% in the top ten. The source material was peripheral blood. Receptor source: a man aged 35-49 years with acute or convalescent COVID-19. CDR3s include the opening cysteine and the closing phenylalanine or tryptophan. The order of the fields is CDR3 length, clone size, V gene, D gene, J gene, CDR3 protein, CDR3 DNA. D genes are given only for firm matches. Expanded clones get a size class; other rows say once, few or many, or leave the size out.

>16|-|TRBV10-3|TRBD1|TRBJ2-3
CAISALGQGRLDTQYF
TGTGCCATCAGTGCCCTGGGACAGGGGCGTTTAGATACGCAGTATTTT
>14|-|TRBV5-1|TRBD1|TRBJ2-7
CASSLGQGAYEQYF
TGCGCCAGCAGCTTGGGACAGGGGGCTTACGAGCAGTACTTC
>13|-|TRBV14|-|TRBJ1-5
CASSQHRDQPQHF
TGTGCCAGCAGCCAGCACAGGGATCAGCCCCAGCATTTT
>16|-|TRBV19|-|TRBJ1-5
CASSIRARGGIQPQHF
TGTGCCAGTAGTATACGGGCTCGGGGAGGGATTCAGCCCCAGCATTTT
>12|-|TRBV19|-|TRBJ1-1
CASSRPSAEAFF
TGTGCCAGTAGTCGGCCGAGCGCTGAAGCTTTCTTT
>13|-|TRBV6-5|-|TRBJ1-6
CASSPITDSPLHF
TGTGCCAGCAGCCCAATCACGGATTCACCCCTCCACTTT
>17|-|TRBV5-1|TRBD1|TRBJ1-1
CASSNRGYGGTNTEAFF
TGCGCCAGCAGCAACAGGGGCTACGGAGGAACGAACACTGAAGCTTTCTTT
>15|-|TRBV4-1|TRBD1|TRBJ1-2
CASSHPGQGASGYTF
TGCGCCAGCAGCCACCCGGGACAGGGGGCGTCTGGCTACACCTTC
>15|-|TRBV7-2|TRBD2|TRBJ2-1
CASSVSGGTYNEQFF
TGTGCCAGCAGCGTTAGCGGGGGGACTTACAATGAGCAGTTCTTC
>13|-|TRBV27|-|TRBJ1-6
CASSPPANSPLHF
TGTGCCAGCAGTCCACCCGCGAATTCACCCCTCCACTTT
>16|-|TRBV27|TRBD1|TRBJ1-6
CASSLFRGTYNSPLHF
TGTGCCAGCAGTTTATTCAGGGGGACCTATAATTCACCCCTCCACTTT
>17|once|TRBV28|-|TRBJ2-3
CASSLFPGGGAGDTQYF
TGTGCCAGCAGTTTATTCCCCGGCGGGGGCGCGGGAGATACGCAGTATTTT
>17|once|TRBV4-2|TRBD2|TRBJ2-1
CASSQDGAGGFYNEQFF
TGTGCCAGCAGCCAAGACGGAGCGGGGGGCTTCTACAATGAGCAGTTCTTC
>16|-|TRBV5-1|-|TRBJ2-2
CASSMGGLRATGELFF
TGCGCCAGCAGCATGGGGGGACTCCGGGCCACCGGGGAGCTGTTTTTT
>14|few|TRBV7-9|TRBD1|TRBJ2-7
CASSLDRASYEQYF
TGTGCCAGCAGCTTGGACAGGGCTTCCTACGAGCAGTACTTC
>15|once|TRBV4-1|TRBD2|TRBJ2-5
CASSPLGLALETQYF
TGCGCCAGCAGCCCTTTGGGACTAGCATTGGAGACCCAGTACTTC
>15|-|TRBV2|-|TRBJ2-7
CASTNPGLLPYEQYF
TGTGCCAGCACCAATCCGGGACTCCTACCTTACGAGCAGTACTTC
>22|-|TRBV2|TRBD2|TRBJ2-1
CASTPSFGLAGGIHSSYNEQFF
TGTGCCAGCACCCCGTCGTTTGGGCTAGCGGGGGGGATACATAGCTCCTACAATGAGCAGTTCTTC
>13|-|TRBV13|-|TRBJ2-7
CASSLNRAYEQYF
TGTGCCAGCAGCTTAAACAGGGCCTACGAGCAGTACTTC
>14|-|TRBV9|TRBD1|TRBJ2-7
CASSAYGQGGEQYF
TGTGCCAGCAGCGCTTATGGACAGGGGGGCGAGCAGTACTTC
>16|-|TRBV5-1|TRBD2|TRBJ2-1
CASSLVPAGVSNEQFF
TGCGCCAGCAGCTTGGTCCCAGCGGGGGTGAGCAATGAGCAGTTCTTC
>14|-|TRBV6-5|-|TRBJ1-6
CAILSGFHGSPLHF
TGTGCCATTCTTTCGGGGTTTCACGGTTCACCCCTCCACTTT
>12|-|TRBV29-1|-|TRBJ1-2
CSVEGGLYGYTF
TGCAGCGTTGAAGGAGGGCTCTATGGCTACACCTTC
>13|-|TRBV7-2|-|TRBJ2-5
CASRFQGGETQYF
TGTGCCAGCAGATTCCAAGGGGGAGAGACCCAGTACTTC
>15|few|TRBV4-2|TRBD1|TRBJ1-3
CASSQEQGTGNTIYF
TGTGCCAGCAGCCAAGAACAGGGGACTGGAAACACCATATATTTT
>15|-|TRBV6-1|TRBD1|TRBJ1-2
CASSLRDRGRHGYTF
TGTGCCAGCAGCCTACGGGACAGGGGTAGGCATGGCTACACCTTC
>13|-|TRBV19|TRBD1|TRBJ2-3
CASGQGRKDTQYF
TGTGCCAGCGGACAGGGTAGGAAAGATACGCAGTATTTT
>17|-|TRBV7-9|-|TRBJ2-5
CASSPYLGEYIQETQYF
TGTGCCAGCAGCCCCTATCTTGGTGAATATATACAAGAGACCCAGTACTTC
>14|-|TRBV10-3|TRBD1|TRBJ1-2
CAISEWTGGGGYTF
TGTGCCATCAGTGAGTGGACAGGGGGTGGAGGCTACACCTTC
>11|-|TRBV5-8|-|TRBJ1-1
CARRGGTEAFF
TGTGCCAGAAGGGGGGGGACTGAAGCTTTCTTT
>14|-|TRBV7-9|TRBD2|TRBJ2-5
CASSLEAGRETQYF
TGTGCCAGCAGCTTAGAAGCGGGGCGGGAGACCCAGTACTTC
>14|-|TRBV5-1|-|TRBJ1-3
CASSSHSSGNTIYF
TGCGCCAGCAGCTCTCACAGCTCTGGAAACACCATATATTTT
>15|-|TRBV7-2|-|TRBJ1-4
CASSRGGSVSEKLFF
TGTGCCAGCAGCCGGGGGGGGTCCGTGAGTGAAAAACTGTTTTTT
>14|-|TRBV30|TRBD1|TRBJ2-7
CAWSVLQGAREQYF
TGTGCCTGGAGTGTACTGCAGGGGGCAAGGGAGCAGTACTTC
>16|-|TRBV9|TRBD1|TRBJ2-2
CASSVSGQGDTGELFF
TGTGCCAGCAGCGTATCGGGGCAGGGGGATACCGGGGAGCTGTTTTTT
>14|-|TRBV27|TRBD2|TRBJ2-1
CASSFAGGINEQFF
TGTGCCAGCAGTTTTGCGGGGGGGATAAATGAGCAGTTCTTC
>17|-|TRBV7-2|TRBD2|TRBJ2-5
CASSSPPGTSRRETQYF
TGTGCCAGCAGCTCCCCCCCCGGGACTAGCCGGCGAGAGACCCAGTACTTC
>14|-|TRBV5-1|TRBD1|TRBJ2-7
CASSPTGGVYEQYF
TGCGCCAGCAGCCCGACAGGGGGTGTCTACGAGCAGTACTTC
>15|-|TRBV30|-|TRBJ2-6
CAWTLGGSGANVLTF
TGTGCCTGGACTCTAGGAGGGTCTGGGGCCAACGTCCTGACTTTC
>15|-|TRBV3-1/TRBV3-2|TRBD2|TRBJ2-5
CASSLGLAKQETQYF
TGTGCCAGCAGCCTGGGACTAGCGAAGCAAGAGACCCAGTACTTC
>15|-|TRBV28|-|TRBJ2-1
CASSPGARLSNEQFF
TGTGCCAGCAGCCCGGGAGCCCGACTTAGCAATGAGCAGTTCTTC
>14|-|TRBV9|-|TRBJ2-1
CASSVPHSDNEQFF
TGTGCCAGCAGCGTGCCTCATAGCGACAATGAGCAGTTCTTC
>15|-|TRBV12-1|-|TRBJ1-1
CASSFVDTLNTEAFF
TGTGCCAGCAGCTTTGTGGACACGCTGAACACTGAAGCTTTCTTT
>15|-|TRBV28|TRBD1|TRBJ1-5
CASSLTTGGNQPQHF
TGTGCCAGCAGTTTAACGACAGGGGGGAATCAGCCCCAGCATTTT
>13|-|TRBV29-1|-|TRBJ1-5
CSVDTGGGQPQHF
TGCAGCGTTGATACGGGGGGCGGGCAGCCCCAGCATTTT
>17|-|TRBV6-2/TRBV6-3|TRBD2|TRBJ2-7
CASSSASGGPSSYEQYF
TGTGCCAGCAGTTCGGCAAGCGGGGGGCCAAGCTCCTACGAGCAGTACTTC
>16|-|TRBV6-6|-|TRBJ2-3
CASSYGASAYTDTQYF
TGTGCCAGCAGTTACGGGGCTAGCGCATACACAGATACGCAGTATTTT
>18|-|TRBV7-2|TRBD2|TRBJ2-3
CASSLVGAGGLGTDTQYF
TGTGCCAGCAGCCTCGTGGGGGCGGGGGGGCTAGGAACAGATACGCAGTATTTT